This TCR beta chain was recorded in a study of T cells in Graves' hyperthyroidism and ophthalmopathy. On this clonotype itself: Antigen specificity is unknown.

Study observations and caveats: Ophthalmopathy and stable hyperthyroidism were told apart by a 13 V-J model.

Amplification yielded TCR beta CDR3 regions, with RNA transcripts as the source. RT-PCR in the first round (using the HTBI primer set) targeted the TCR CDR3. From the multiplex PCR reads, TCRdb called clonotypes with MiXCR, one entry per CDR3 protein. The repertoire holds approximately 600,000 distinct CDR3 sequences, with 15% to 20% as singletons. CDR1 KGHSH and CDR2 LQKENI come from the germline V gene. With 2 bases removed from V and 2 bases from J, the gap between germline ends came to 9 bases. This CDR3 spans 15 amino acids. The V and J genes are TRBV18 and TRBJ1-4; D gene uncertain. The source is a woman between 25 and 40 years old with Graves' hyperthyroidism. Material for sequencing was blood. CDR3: CASSPERVTNEKLFF. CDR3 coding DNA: TGTGCCAGCTCACCAGAAAGGGTTACTAATGAAAAACTGTTTTTT.